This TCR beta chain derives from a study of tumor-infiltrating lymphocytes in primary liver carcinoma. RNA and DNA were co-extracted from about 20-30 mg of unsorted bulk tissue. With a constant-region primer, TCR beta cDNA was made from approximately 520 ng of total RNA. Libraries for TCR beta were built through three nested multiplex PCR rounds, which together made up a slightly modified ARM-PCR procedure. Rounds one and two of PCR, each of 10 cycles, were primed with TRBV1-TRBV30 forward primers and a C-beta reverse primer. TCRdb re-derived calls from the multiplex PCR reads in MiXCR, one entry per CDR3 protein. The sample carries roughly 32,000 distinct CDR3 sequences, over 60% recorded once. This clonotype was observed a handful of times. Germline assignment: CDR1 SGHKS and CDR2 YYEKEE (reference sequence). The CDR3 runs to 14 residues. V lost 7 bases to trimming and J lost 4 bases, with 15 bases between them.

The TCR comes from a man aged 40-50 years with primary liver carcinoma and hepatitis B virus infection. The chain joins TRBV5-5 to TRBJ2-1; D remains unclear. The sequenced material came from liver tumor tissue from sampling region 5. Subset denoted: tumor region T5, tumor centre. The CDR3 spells CASLVPGRYNEQFF. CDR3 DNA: TGTGCCAGCTTGGTTCCCGGACGGTACAATGAGCAGTTCTTC.